The sequence of this T cell receptor beta chain was determined in a study of shared clonotypes between healthy human individuals. A word on this clone: Other nucleotide sequences from this sample produce the same CDR3.

V was pared by 0 bases and J by 0 bases, with 1 base of the junction left unmatched. CDR1 is SGHRS and CDR2 is YFSETQ in the germline V gene. This CDR3 comprises 15 residues. Profiling relied on immunoSEQ multiplex PCR, and the TCRdb table lists in-frame clones only, not all of them. Counted here are some 2,500,000 clones, approximately 93% occurring once; the ten biggest clones make up 0.36%. J is TRBJ1-2 and V is TRBV5-1; TRBD1 matches at 8 bases. Sample: naive CD4+ T cells from PBMCs. Sample subset: CD45RA+ positively selected. The sequence came from a young man in good health. Some clones in this sample may be carry-over from other donors' samples. The CDR3: CASSLGTGSNYGYTF. The CDR3 nucleotides are TGCGCCAGCAGCTTGGGGACAGGGTCTAACTATGGCTACACCTTC.